The rows below give T cell receptor beta chains drawn from one sample of a study of T cells in Graves' hyperthyroidism and ophthalmopathy. Each CDR3 protein gets one entry after TCRdb re-called the multiplex PCR reads with MiXCR. The sample has about 610,000 distinct CDR3 sequences; around 15% are singletons. The sample taken for sequencing was blood. Every receptor here comes from a woman aged 40-49 years with Graves' ophthalmopathy. CDR3s leave out the opening cysteine and the closing phenylalanine or tryptophan. Expanded clones get a size class; other rows say once, few or many, or leave the size out.

TRBV11-2,many,TRBJ1-1,ASSPRTAKFYTEAF
TRBV7-9,.,TRBJ1-1,ASSRRGSGTAEAF
TRBV20-1,many,TRBJ2-7,SAREGGTSRSGEQY
TRBV12-3/TRBV12-4,many,TRBJ2-1,ASSRSSGRINEQF
TRBV28,.,TRBJ2-7,ASTLQAAFSYEQY
TRBV20-1,many,TRBJ1-5,SAMDSPNQPQH
TRBV15,many,TRBJ2-5,ATSRTSRQETQY
TRBV5-1,many,TRBJ2-7,ASSPGAIGHEQY
TRBV6-2/TRBV6-3,.,TRBJ2-5,ASRKEGQGGETQY
TRBV27,many,TRBJ1-2,ASSVTGGDYGYT
TRBV24-1,.,TRBJ1-1,ATSDTGVTTEAF
TRBV5-1,many,TRBJ2-7,ASSSEDRGDEQY
TRBV7-2,few,TRBJ2-5,ASSLGVGDPQETQY
TRBV30,few,TRBJ2-2,AWGGPKLF
TRBV5-1,many,TRBJ2-3,ATTSGSGDTQY
TRBV19,many,TRBJ1-2,ASTPGVYYGYT
TRBV10-3,many,TRBJ1-1,AISGVSRGGVSEAF
TRBV25-1,many,TRBJ2-6,ASRDFSGANVLT
TRBV4-2,.,TRBJ2-4,ASSQVVAALAKNIQY
TRBV29-1,many,TRBJ1-2,SVVTPNYGYT
TRBV12-3/TRBV12-4,many,TRBJ1-1,ASSFGAEAF
TRBV6-2/TRBV6-3,.,TRBJ2-7,ASSYRNPDYEQY
TRBV28,many,TRBJ1-5,ASSSSGTPHQPQH
TRBV12-3/TRBV12-4,few,TRBJ2-2,ASTHPVGRANTGELF
TRBV11-1,.,TRBJ1-3,ASSLGSGETGNTIY
TRBV11-1,.,TRBJ1-1,ASSLTHLLRGPTEAF
TRBV24-1,many,TRBJ2-4,ATLLLAGATKNIQY
TRBV28,many,TRBJ2-7,ASSSGLAGTGEQY
TRBV25-1,many,TRBJ2-2,ASSEGRRDTGELF
TRBV20-1,many,TRBJ2-7,SARTAPYEQY
TRBV12-3/TRBV12-4,many,TRBJ1-3,ASSLGQGNFGNTIY
TRBV27,few,TRBJ2-7,ASSLEAGPHYEQY
TRBV7-3,.,TRBJ2-7,ASSLSAGTGVYEQY
TRBV6-2/TRBV6-3,many,TRBJ2-1,ASSYSRGYEQF
TRBV2,many,TRBJ1-5,ASTAGGPSNQPQH
TRBV28,many,TRBJ2-5,ASRGGLAGWQETQY
TRBV5-6,many,TRBJ2-7,ASSLAGGVIYEQY
TRBV19,many,TRBJ2-5,ACQGGARETQY
TRBV19,.,TRBJ1-1,ASQQVNTEAF
TRBV20-1,many,TRBJ2-5,SAPAWETQY
TRBV25-1,many,TRBJ2-7,ASSESGTSGKVSYEQY
TRBV19,many,TRBJ1-5,ATQVRAENQPQH
TRBV11-2,.,TRBJ2-6,ASSYPGLAGAGANVLT
TRBV5-1,many,TRBJ1-3,ASSLGQVSGNTIY
TRBV9,many,TRBJ2-7,ASSVEDRSGEQY
TRBV12-3/TRBV12-4,many,TRBJ2-4,ASSLFIAKNIQY
TRBV18,once,TRBJ2-2,ASSPTSGRYDTGELF
TRBV20-1,many,TRBJ2-5,SAQGVAGDYETQY
TRBV9,many,TRBJ2-5,ASSVDLREETQY
TRBV6-2/TRBV6-3,.,TRBJ2-7,ASSYDTRPNSGTGDLYEQY
TRBV6-2/TRBV6-3,.,TRBJ2-2,ARPENTLIAGRNTGELF
TRBV12-3/TRBV12-4,many,TRBJ1-2,ASSLLQTLNYGYT
TRBV19,many,TRBJ1-6,ASSRRNYNSPLH
TRBV6-2/TRBV6-3,once,TRBJ1-2,ASSDRGRGGYGYT
TRBV6-5,.,TRBJ2-5,ASSYWRGRVEETQY
TRBV27,many,TRBJ2-7,ASSLYLGREQY